Shown below are 13 T cell receptor beta chains from a single sample sequenced in a study of control samples from healthy donors and cancer patients. Repertoires were generated with immunoSEQ multiplex PCR, while TCRdb's copy carries only in-frame clones and drops some. This table has fewer than 110,000 clones, around nine tenths appearing once. Sequenced: PBMCs. Receptors originate from a man in his fifties or sixties with lung cancer.

The chain links TRBV13 to TRBJ2-2; TRBD2 agrees at 10 bases. The germline gives CDR1 PRHDT, CDR2 FYEKMQ (reference sequence). Germline trimming cut 4 bases from V and 4 bases from J; bases unmatched to any gene: 6. This CDR3 is built from 16 residues. The CDR3: CASSYPSGGITGELFF. The CDR3 bases are TGTGCCAGCAGCTATCCTAGCGGGGGTATCACCGGGGAGCTGTTTTTT. The full variable domain, its missing parts supplied by reference TRBV13 and TRBJ2-2, is AAGVIQSPRHLIKEKRETATLKCYPIPRHDTVYWYQQGPGQDPQFLISFYEKMQSDKGSIPDRFSAQQFSDYHSELNMSSLELGDSALYFCASSYPSGGITGELFFGEGSRLTVL.

This chain connects TRBV10-3 to TRBJ2-3; TRBD2 agrees at 9 bases. Trimming took 5 bases from V and 6 from J; bases not matched to a gene: 9. Looked up from germline, CDR1 is ENHRY and CDR2 is SYGVKD. This CDR3 is built from 15 residues. Here the CDR3 DNA reads TGTGCCATCAGTCAGCTAGCGGGGAGTTCGGATACGCAGTATTTT. Translated, it gives CAISQLAGSSDTQYF.

J is TRBJ2-5 and V is TRBV7-6; D is unclear. CDR3 length equals 14 residues. V was cut by 4 bases and J by 0 bases, with 9 bases left in between. Germline loops: CDR1 SGHVS, CDR2 FNYEAQ. This chain's CDR3 is CASSSNSYQETQYF. CDR3 bases: TGTGCCAGCAGCTCAAACTCGTACCAAGAGACCCAGTACTTC.

V gene TRBV2 combines with J gene TRBJ2-5, with 11 bases matching TRBD1. The CDR3 totals 14 residues. V was clipped by 6 bases and J by 3 bases; unmatched bases: 3. CDR1 is SNHLY and CDR2 is FYNNEI in the germline V gene. The CDR3 reads CASREGQGEETQYF. The CDR3 bases are TGTGCCAGCAGAGAGGGACAGGGGGAAGAGACCCAGTACTTC.

The CDR3 is CASRMGAGVMNTEAFF. The CDR3 region has the DNA TGTGCCAGCAGGATGGGAGCGGGGGTCATGAACACTGAAGCTTTCTTT. The chain links TRBV2 to TRBJ1-1; maybe TRBD1 (5 bases). CDR1 is SNHLY, CDR2 FYNNEI, per germline. This CDR3 is built from 16 residues. The V gene lost 6 bases and the J gene lost 0 bases, with 17 bases spanning the gap.

V gene TRBV5-5 combines with J gene TRBJ2-5; the D gene is possibly TRBD2 (6 bases). This CDR3 is built from 13 residues. V was pared by 0 bases and J by 5 bases, with 8 bases between. The germline V gene has CDR1 SGHKS and CDR2 YYEKEE (reference sequence). CDR3 loop: CASSLAAGETQYF. CDR3 in DNA: TGTGCCAGCAGCTTGGCCGCGGGGGAGACCCAGTACTTC.

The genes are TRBV27 and TRBJ2-3; TRBD1 or TRBD2 may be the D gene (7 bases each). The CDR3 runs to 16 residues. CDR1 and CDR2 from the germline V gene are MNHEY and SMNVEV (reference sequence). The V gene lost 2 bases and the J gene lost 1 base, with 13 bases spanning the gap. The CDR3 DNA reads TGTGCCAGCAGTTTACAGGGGGAGGGGGGCACAGATACGCAGTATTTT. It translates to CASSLQGEGGTDTQYF.

V usage is TRBV12-5 and J usage is TRBJ2-5; D gene uncertain. Germline CDR1 LGHNT, CDR2 FRNRAP. The CDR3 is 13 residues long. Trimming took off 6 bases at V and 6 bases at J, with 14 bases between the two ends. The CDR3 bases are TGTGCTAGTGGCTCCGACCTGGCGAAGACCCAGTACTTC. It codes for CASGSDLAKTQYF.

This chain joins TRBV5-1 and TRBJ1-2; a possible D gene is TRBD1 (6 bases). V dropped 2 bases and J dropped 4 bases, with 12 bases sitting between them. The CDR3 loop spans 14 amino acids. Germline V gene lookup returns CDR1 SGHRS and CDR2 YFSETQ. CDR3 region: CASSLSQGTYGYTF. The CDR3 coding sequence is TGCGCCAGCAGCTTATCCCAGGGGACCTATGGCTACACCTTC.

This chain joins TRBV6-6 and TRBJ1-6; D is unresolved. The CDR3 consists of 14 residues. V was shortened by 6 bases and J by 7 bases, with 13 bases between the two germline ends. CDR1 is MNHNY and CDR2 is SVGAGI in the germline V gene (reference sequence). The CDR3 nucleotides read TGTGCCAGCAGCCTCCGGGCCTCCAATTCACCCCTCCACTTT. As protein: CASSLRASNSPLHF.

The chain couples TRBV7-2 to TRBJ1-5; 8 nucleotides align to TRBD1. The CDR3 runs to 15 residues. Germline CDR1 SGHTA, CDR2 FQGNSA. V lost 2 bases, J lost 1 base, and 1 base stayed unmatched. For the CDR3, the DNA is TGTGCCAGCAGCTTATGGACAGGGAGCAATCAGCCCCAGCATTTT. The encoded protein is CASSLWTGSNQPQHF.

The chain uses TRBV11-2 and TRBJ1-2, with 10 bases identical to TRBD1. The CDR3 sequence is 14 residues long. Germline V gene data show CDR1 as SGHAT and CDR2 as FQNNGV. V gave up 5 bases and J gave up 9 bases; unmatched junction bases: 9. In DNA, the CDR3 is TGTGCCAGCAGCCAAGTGGGGACAGGGGCGAGCTACACCTTC. This gives the protein CASSQVGTGASYTF.

V and J are TRBV11-2 and TRBJ1-2, with 7 nucleotides matching TRBD1. Germline V gene data show CDR1 as SGHAT and CDR2 as FQNNGV. This CDR3 region has 13 residues. V shed 3 bases and J 5 bases; nucleotides not matched to a gene: 3. The CDR3, as DNA: TGTGCCAGCAGCTTTGCAGGGGGGTATGGCTACACCTTC. This encodes CASSFAGGYGYTF. Full variable domain (remainder filled in from reference TRBV11-2 and TRBJ1-2): EAGVAQSPRYKIIEKRQSVAFWCNPISGHATLYWYQQILGQGPKLLIQFQNNGVVDDSQLPKDRFSAERLKGVDSTLKIQPAKLEDSAVYLCASSFAGGYGYTFGSGTRLTVV.